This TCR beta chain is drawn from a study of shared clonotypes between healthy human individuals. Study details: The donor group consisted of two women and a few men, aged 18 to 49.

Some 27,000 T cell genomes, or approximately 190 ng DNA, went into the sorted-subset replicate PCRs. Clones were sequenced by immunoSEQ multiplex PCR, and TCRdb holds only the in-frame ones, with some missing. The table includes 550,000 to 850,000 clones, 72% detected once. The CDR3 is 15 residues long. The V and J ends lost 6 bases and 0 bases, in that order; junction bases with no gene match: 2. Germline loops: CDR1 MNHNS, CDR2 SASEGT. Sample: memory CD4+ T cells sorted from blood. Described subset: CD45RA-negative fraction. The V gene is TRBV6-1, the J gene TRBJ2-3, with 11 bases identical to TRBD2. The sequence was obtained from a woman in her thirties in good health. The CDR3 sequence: CASRRLAGSTDTQYF. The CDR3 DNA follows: TGTGCCAGCAGACGACTAGCGGGAAGCACAGATACGCAGTATTTT.